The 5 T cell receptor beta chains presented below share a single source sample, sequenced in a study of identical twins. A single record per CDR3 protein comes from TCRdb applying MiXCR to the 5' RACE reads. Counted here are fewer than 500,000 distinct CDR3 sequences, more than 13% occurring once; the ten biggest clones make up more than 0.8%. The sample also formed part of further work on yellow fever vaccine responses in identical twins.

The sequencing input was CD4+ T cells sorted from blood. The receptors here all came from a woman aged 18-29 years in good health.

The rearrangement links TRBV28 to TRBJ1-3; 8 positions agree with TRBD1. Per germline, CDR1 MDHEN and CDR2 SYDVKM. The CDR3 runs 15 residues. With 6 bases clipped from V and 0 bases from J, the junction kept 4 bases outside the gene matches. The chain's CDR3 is CASSPQGASGNTIYF. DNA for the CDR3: TGTGCCAGCAGCCCTCAGGGGGCCTCTGGAAACACCATATATTTT.

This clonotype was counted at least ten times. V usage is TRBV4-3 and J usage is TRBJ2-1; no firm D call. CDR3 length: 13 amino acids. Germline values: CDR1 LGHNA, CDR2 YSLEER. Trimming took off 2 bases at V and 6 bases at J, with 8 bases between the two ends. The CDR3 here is CASSQIARNEQFF. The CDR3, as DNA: TGCGCCAGCAGCCAAATTGCTCGCAATGAGCAGTTCTTC.

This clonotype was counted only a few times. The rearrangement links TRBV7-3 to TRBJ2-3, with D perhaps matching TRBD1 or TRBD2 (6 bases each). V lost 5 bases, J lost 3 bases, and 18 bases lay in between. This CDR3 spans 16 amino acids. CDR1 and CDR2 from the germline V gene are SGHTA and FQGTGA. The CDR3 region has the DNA TGTGCCAGCAGCCCCAACCGACTAGGGGGGACAGATACGCAGTATTTT. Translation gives CASSPNRLGGTDTQYF. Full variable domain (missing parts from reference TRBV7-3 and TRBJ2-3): GAGVSQTPSNKVTEKGKYVELRCDPISGHTALYWYRQSLGQGPEFLIYFQGTGAADDSGLPNDRFFAVRPEGSVSTLKIQRTERGDSAVYLCASSPNRLGGTDTQYFGPGTRLTVL.

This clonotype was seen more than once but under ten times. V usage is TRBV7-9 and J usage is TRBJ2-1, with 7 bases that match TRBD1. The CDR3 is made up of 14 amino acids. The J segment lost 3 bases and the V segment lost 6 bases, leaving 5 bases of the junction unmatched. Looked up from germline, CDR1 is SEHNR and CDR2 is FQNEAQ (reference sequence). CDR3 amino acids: CASRQRDSYNEQFF. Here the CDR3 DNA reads TGTGCCAGCAGACAGAGGGACAGCTACAATGAGCAGTTCTTC.

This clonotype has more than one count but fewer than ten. In DNA form, the CDR3 reads TGTGCCAGCAGTAGGGACGGATACACCGGGGAGCTGTTTTTT. The encoded protein is CASSRDGYTGELFF. V gene TRBV6-4 combines with J gene TRBJ2-2; D may correspond to TRBD1 or TRBD2 (5 bases each). The length of the CDR3 is 14 residues. The germline V and J ends were trimmed by 5 bases and 3 bases, with 10 bases remaining between them. CDR1 and CDR2 from the germline V gene are MRHNA and SNTAGT.